One and the same sample provided the 21 T cell receptor beta chains below, sequenced in a study of blood T cell repertoires in COVID-19. Some clones are missing from TCRdb's copy, which holds only in-frame ones; the method was immunoSEQ multiplex PCR. The sample holds about 80,000 clones, about nine tenths seen once. The specimen sequenced was peripheral blood. The origin of the receptors is an elderly woman with acute or convalescent COVID-19.

This clone was seen a handful of times. V is TRBV19 and J is TRBJ2-2, with TRBD1 matching 11 bases. The CDR3 extends over 16 amino acids. Germline V lookup: CDR1 LNHDA, CDR2 SQIVND (reference sequence). Unmatched junction bases numbered 7, after V lost 6 bases and J lost 4 bases. CDR3 region: CASRLGGTGGTGELFF. The CDR3 DNA follows: TGTGCCAGTAGACTCGGAGGGACAGGGGGCACCGGGGAGCTGTTTTTT.

CDR3 DNA sequence: TGTGCCAGCAGCTCCCAACAGGGGGCTGGTGGAAACACCATATATTTT. Amino acids: CASSSQQGAGGNTIYF. The V call is TRBV5-5, the J call TRBJ1-3, with TRBD1 matching 9 bases. The CDR3 length is 16 residues. V lost 3 bases, J lost 3 bases, and 7 bases stayed unmatched. The V gene's germline CDR1 is SGHKS and CDR2 YYEKEE (reference sequence).

The chain uses TRBV5-1 and TRBJ1-2; 7 bases line up with TRBD1. The germline CDR1 and CDR2 sequences are SGHRS and YFSETQ. The CDR3 loop spans 14 amino acids. Trimming removed 1 base from V and 7 bases from J; junction bases left unmatched: 7. CDR3 DNA: TGCGCCAGCAGCTTGACATCAGGGGGTAGTGGCTACACCTTC. It is translated as CASSLTSGGSGYTF.

This chain links TRBV4-2 with TRBJ1-3; possibly TRBD1 for D (6 bases). V lost 4 bases and J 3 bases, leaving 22 bases between the germline ends. There are 18 residues in the CDR3. CDR1 is LGHNA and CDR2 is YNFKEQ in the germline V gene. CDR3 loop: CASSRIAVAKDSGNTIYF. The CDR3 region has the DNA TGTGCCAGCAGCCGGATTGCAGTAGCCAAGGACAGTGGAAACACCATATATTTT.

V gene TRBV5-1 combines with J gene TRBJ2-7; D unresolved. The CDR3 extends over 14 amino acids. The germline V and J ends were trimmed by 2 bases and 1 base, with 10 bases remaining between them. Germline loops: CDR1 SGHRS, CDR2 YFSETQ. The CDR3 here is CASSFLVGSYEQYF. The CDR3 coding sequence is TGCGCCAGCAGCTTCCTCGTCGGGTCCTACGAGCAGTACTTC.

CDR3 loop: CASSRQGANYGYTF. As DNA, the CDR3 is TGTGCCAGCAGTCGACAGGGGGCCAACTATGGCTACACCTTC. This chain joins TRBV2 and TRBJ1-2; 10 nucleotides align to TRBD1. This CDR3 is built from 14 residues. Germline lookup yields CDR1 SNHLY and CDR2 FYNNEI. Trimming at V came to 5 bases and at J to 2 bases, leaving 2 bases not matched to a gene.

This clone was picked up one time. The CDR3 nucleotides are TGTGCCTGGACAGGGCTCACTGAAGCTTTCTTT. As protein: CAWTGLTEAFF. This chain links TRBV30 with TRBJ1-1; weak D call: TRBD1 (5 bases). Trimming cost V 4 bases and J 4 bases, with 7 bases left between them. CDR3 length: 11 amino acids. Germline CDR1 reads GTSNPN; CDR2 reads SVGIG (reference sequence).

J is TRBJ1-1 and V is TRBV6-2 or TRBV6-3; a weak D match, TRBD1 (5 bases). This CDR3 is 12 amino acids long. Trimming left V 5 bases short and J 6 bases short, with 10 bases between. Per germline, CDR1 MNHEY and CDR2 SVGEGT. This chain's CDR3 is CASSPSGAEAFF. The CDR3 DNA follows: TGTGCCAGCAGTCCCTCGGGGGCTGAAGCTTTCTTT.

The chain is built from TRBV7-2 and TRBJ2-1; 7 bases are shared with TRBD1. J gave up 2 bases and V 7 bases, and 5 bases lay outside the gene matches. The CDR3 consists of 14 residues. Germline CDR1 is SGHTA and CDR2 is FQGNSA. The CDR3 sequence is CASTPGGTYNEQFF. The DNA for the CDR3 is TGTGCCAGCACCCCAGGGGGAACCTACAATGAGCAGTTCTTC.

This clone was counted a single time. CDR3 loop: CASSPGTGWGTGELFF. CDR3 bases: TGCGCCAGCAGCCCTGGGACAGGGTGGGGCACCGGGGAGCTGTTTTTT. This chain connects TRBV5-1 to TRBJ2-2, with 9 bases matching TRBD1. J gave up 4 bases and V 4 bases, and 8 bases lay outside the gene matches. From germline, CDR1 is SGHRS and CDR2 YFSETQ. The CDR3 has 16 amino acids.

V usage is TRBV7-2 and J usage is TRBJ1-3, with TRBD1 matching 10 bases. Looked up from germline, CDR1 is SGHTA and CDR2 is FQGNSA. The length of the CDR3 is 18 residues. V gave up 5 bases and J gave up 2 bases; unmatched junction bases: 12. The CDR3 region is CASSLGQGGPSTGNTIYF. As DNA, the CDR3 is TGTGCCAGCAGCCTCGGACAGGGGGGCCCCTCGACTGGAAACACCATATATTTT.

The CDR3 bases are TGTGCCATCAGTGAGTTGAGGCAGATGGCTAACTATGGCTACACCTTC. It translates to CAISELRQMANYGYTF. The genes are TRBV10-3 and TRBJ1-2; D uncertain. CDR3 length: 16 residues. Trimming left V 1 base short and J 0 bases short, with 12 bases between. Germline V lookup: CDR1 ENHRY, CDR2 SYGVKD.

The rearrangement joins TRBV18 to TRBJ2-2, with 9 bases identical to TRBD1. The CDR3 totals 14 residues. Germline trimming cut 3 bases from V and 7 bases from J; bases unmatched to any gene: 3. From germline, CDR1 is KGHSH and CDR2 LQKENI. The CDR3: CASSPSTGGGELFF. CDR3 bases: TGTGCCAGCTCACCGTCGACAGGGGGCGGGGAGCTGTTTTTT.

This chain links TRBV3-1 (or the pseudogene TRBV3-2) with TRBJ1-1; a weak D match, TRBD1 (5 bases). CDR1 is LGHDT and CDR2 is YNNKEL in the germline V gene (reference sequence). Trimming took off 3 bases at V and 0 bases at J, with 8 bases between the two ends. The CDR3 extends over 14 amino acids. The CDR3 DNA reads as TGTGCCAGCAGCCATGGGGGGATGAACACTGAAGCTTTCTTT. Residues: CASSHGGMNTEAFF.

The chain carries TRBV7-2 and TRBJ2-2; a possible D gene is TRBD2 (5 bases). Trimming removed 5 bases at V and 3 bases at J, with 16 bases between. Germline assignment: CDR1 SGHTA and CDR2 FQGNSA. The CDR3 is 16 amino acids. The CDR3 coding sequence is TGTGCCAGCAGCCAAGGGTGGACGGACTACACCGGGGAGCTGTTTTTT. Its protein is CASSQGWTDYTGELFF.

The CDR3 loop reads CASKPPGQIYNEQFF. CDR3 DNA: TGTGCCAGCAAACCACCGGGACAGATTTACAATGAGCAGTTCTTC. V and J are TRBV5-4 and TRBJ2-1, with 7 bases identical to TRBD1. With 6 bases clipped from V and 4 bases from J, the junction kept 10 bases outside the gene matches. The CDR3 covers 15 residues. Germline CDR1 SGHNT, CDR2 YYREEE (reference sequence).

The gene calls are TRBV5-1 and TRBJ2-7; 7 nucleotides match TRBD1. With 4 bases clipped from V and 3 bases from J, the junction kept 7 bases outside the gene matches. This CDR3 has 14 residues. Germline assignment: CDR1 SGHRS and CDR2 YFSETQ. The CDR3 is CASSNPGTDYEQYF. Written as DNA, the CDR3 is TGCGCCAGCAGCAACCCCGGGACAGACTACGAGCAGTACTTC.

The rearrangement joins TRBV19 to TRBJ1-2; D is uncertain. Germline V gene data show CDR1 as LNHDA and CDR2 as SQIVND (reference sequence). The CDR3 loop spans 13 amino acids. V dropped 10 bases and J dropped 4 bases, with 16 bases sitting between them. As DNA, the CDR3 is TGTGCCATTTCCCCGGGAGGACCCTATGGCTACACCTTC. Its translation is CAISPGGPYGYTF. Using reference TRBV19 and TRBJ1-2 for the parts outside the CDR3, the full variable domain is DGGITQSPKYLFRKEGQNVTLSCEQNLNHDAMYWYRQDPGQGLRLIYYSQIVNDFQKGDIAEGYSVSREKKESFPLTVTSAQKNPTAFYLCAISPGGPYGYTFGSGTRLTVV.

This chain uses TRBV19 with TRBJ1-2, with D perhaps matching TRBD1 (5 bases). Germline lookup yields CDR1 LNHDA and CDR2 SQIVND (reference sequence). The CDR3 covers 14 residues. The V gene lost 3 bases and the J gene lost 0 bases, with 8 bases spanning the gap. For the CDR3, the DNA is TGTGCCAGTAGTATCAGGGCCACTAACTATGGCTACACCTTC. Amino acid sequence: CASSIRATNYGYTF.

J is TRBJ2-7 and V is TRBV2; D gene ambiguous. The CDR3 has 13 residues. From germline, CDR1 is SNHLY and CDR2 FYNNEI. Trimming shortened V by 6 bases and J by 2 bases, and 11 bases separated the two germline ends. The CDR3: CASRQFGPYEQYF. CDR3 bases: TGTGCCAGCAGGCAATTTGGGCCCTACGAGCAGTACTTC.

This clone appeared once. The J gene is TRBJ2-7, the V gene TRBV14; 12 bases line up with TRBD2. Germline CDR1 reads SGHDN; CDR2 reads FVKESK. The junction had 1 base not matched to a gene; V was cut back by 1 base and J by 0 bases. The CDR3 has 16 amino acids. CDR3 sequence: CASSQATSGSSYEQYF. For the CDR3, the DNA is TGTGCCAGCAGCCAAGCGACTAGCGGGAGCTCCTACGAGCAGTACTTC.